This record covers a single TCR beta chain. Antigen unknown. The CDR3 contains 18 residues. The germline V gene has CDR1 LNHDA and CDR2 SQIVND (reference sequence). V lost 6 bases, J lost 3 bases, and 15 bases stayed unmatched. Measured with immunoSEQ multiplex PCR; TCRdb has only the in-frame clones, and not every one. The table records 57,000 or so clones, 90% to 96% of them present only once. The sample is drawn from a study of cytomegalovirus exposure and HLA in healthy donors. Study-level points and caveats: The tendency of first-cohort TCR clusters to co-occur in the 90 to 150 validation repertoires was the finding of a later analysis.

This TCR came from a man between 18 and 35 years old in good health and CMV-seronegative. The sample was PBMCs. The rearrangement uses TRBV19 and TRBJ1-5; 9 bases are a match to TRBD1. The CDR3 bases are TGTGCCAGTAGATTAAACAGGGGGCGTGGGGCACTCAATCAGCCCCAGCATTTT. Amino acids: CASRLNRGRGALNQPQHF.